The source of this T cell receptor (beta chain) is a study of STAT5B mutations in CD4+ large granular lymphocyte leukemia. Here immunoSEQ multiplex PCR was the method, and the copy in TCRdb shows in-frame clones only, minus some. The repertoire holds about 31,000 clones, with roughly 70% as singletons. This CDR3 spans 16 amino acids. V lost 5 bases and J lost 4, with 17 bases in between. Looked up from germline, CDR1 is SEHNR and CDR2 is FQNEAQ (reference sequence). This chain links TRBV7-9 with TRBJ1-4; D gene uncertain. Material for sequencing was CD4+ T cells from blood buffy coats. The clonotype originates from a human donor in good health. The chain's CDR3 is CASSDTNKADNEKLFF. The CDR3 nucleotides are TGTGCCAGCAGCGATACTAACAAGGCCGATAATGAAAAACTGTTTTTT.